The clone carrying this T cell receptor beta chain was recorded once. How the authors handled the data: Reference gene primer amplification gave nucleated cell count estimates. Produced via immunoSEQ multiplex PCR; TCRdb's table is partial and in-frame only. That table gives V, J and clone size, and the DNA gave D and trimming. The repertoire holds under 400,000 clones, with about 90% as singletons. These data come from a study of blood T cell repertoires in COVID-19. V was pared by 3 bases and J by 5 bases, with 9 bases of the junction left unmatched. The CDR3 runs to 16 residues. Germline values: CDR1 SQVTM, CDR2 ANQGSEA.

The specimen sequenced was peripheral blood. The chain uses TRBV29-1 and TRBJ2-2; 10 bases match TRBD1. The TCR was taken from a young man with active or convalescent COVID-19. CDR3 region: CSVEGDRGLRTGELFF. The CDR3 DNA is TGCAGCGTTGAGGGTGACAGGGGGCTTAGGACCGGGGAGCTGTTTTTT.